The source of this T cell receptor (beta chain) is a study of T cell changes during pregnancy in multiple sclerosis. The data were produced by immunoSEQ multiplex PCR, yet TCRdb's version contains in-frame clones alone and is incomplete. The sample shows approximately 70,000 clones, about 90% of them seen only once. Trimming took off 4 bases at V and 5 bases at J, with 11 bases between the two ends. The CDR3 runs to 13 residues. Germline CDR1 reads SEHNR; CDR2 reads FQNEAQ (reference sequence). The rearrangement links TRBV7-9 to TRBJ2-5; a weak D match, TRBD2 (6 bases). This sample comprised peripheral blood, obtained in the second trimester of pregnancy. This receptor was identified in a female donor in good health, enrolled as a control in a pregnancy study. The DNA of the CDR3 is TGTGCCAGCAGCTCTAGCGTCAGGGAGACCCAGTACTTC. Amino acids: CASSSSVRETQYF.